This section outlines one T cell receptor beta chain sequence together with its context. Its antigen is as yet unknown. The source of the sample is a study of blood T cells in healthy people across ages. Study results and caveats: Measured against age, TCR beta diversity per million T cells decreased in a roughly linear manner. Diversity was higher, and naive CD4+ cells more numerous, in long-lived donors than in aged donors.

The length of the CDR3 is 18 residues. Germline assignment: CDR1 DFQATT and CDR2 SNEGSKA (reference sequence). Between the trimmed V and J ends, which lost 0 bases and 7 bases, there was a span of 22 bases. Together with a sample-barcoded 5' primer, a J-beta primer mix was included in a second PCR lasting about 7 to 12 cycles. Individual samples furnished no less than 2.5 million CDR3-containing paired-end reads apiece. From the 5' RACE reads, TCRdb called clonotypes with MiXCR, one entry per CDR3 protein. The sample consists of about 730,000 distinct CDR3 sequences, approximately 39% of them appearing once. The extraction recovered at least 6 micrograms of total RNA per sample.

The sample consisted of blood. The TCR originated in a woman between 55 and 75 years old in good health. The chain is built from TRBV20-1 and TRBJ1-6; D not certain. This CDR3 reads CSARDVMRLADANSPLHF. The CDR3 DNA is TGCAGTGCTAGAGATGTTATGCGGTTGGCAGACGCAAATTCACCCCTCCACTTT.